The 13 T cell receptor beta chains given below trace back to one sample, sequenced in a study of cytomegalovirus exposure and HLA in healthy donors. Amplification used 60 Vbeta primers and 13 Jbeta primers. The assay was immunoSEQ multiplex PCR, and TCRdb's table has in-frame clones only and misses some. The repertoire includes about 150,000 clones, around 77% of them detected once, and roughly 2% sits in the top ten. Sequencing was performed on PBMCs. The receptors shown here come from a man in his thirties or forties in good health and CMV-seronegative.

The chain couples TRBV15 to TRBJ2-2; 7 bases fit TRBD2. Losses at the gene ends were 0 bases for V and 7 bases for J; bases not matched to a gene: 5. The CDR3 spans 15 residues. Germline V lookup: CDR1 LNHNV, CDR2 YYDKDF (reference sequence). The CDR3 spells CATSRDPRESGELFF. In DNA form, the CDR3 reads TGTGCCACCAGCAGAGATCCGCGGGAGAGCGGGGAGCTGTTTTTT.

The chain is built from TRBV9 and TRBJ1-1; D perhaps matches TRBD1 (6 bases). This CDR3 has 15 amino acids. The germline V gene encodes CDR1 SGDLS and CDR2 YYNGEE. The germline V and J ends were trimmed by 4 bases and 4 bases, with 17 bases remaining between them. Written as DNA, the CDR3 is TGTGCCAGCAGCCCCCTTAGTAGCAGGGGCACTGAAGCTTTCTTT. As protein: CASSPLSSRGTEAFF.

This chain links TRBV6-1 with TRBJ2-2; D not resolved. In germline, CDR1 is MNHNS, CDR2 SASEGT. This CDR3 has 12 amino acids. V lost 4 bases and J lost 7, with 7 bases in between. The CDR3 sequence is CASSVGVGELFF. CDR3 bases: TGTGCCAGCAGTGTTGGAGTCGGGGAGCTGTTTTTT.

This rearrangement joins TRBV10-1 to TRBJ2-7; D remains unclear. Trimming took off 0 bases at V and 7 bases at J, with 7 bases between the two ends. CDR3 size: 12 residues. Looked up from germline, CDR1 is WNHNN and CDR2 is SYGVQD (reference sequence). CDR3 in DNA: TGCGCCAGCAGTGAGTCCCACGGGGAGCAGTACTTC. Protein sequence: CASSESHGEQYF.

The V and J genes are TRBV5-6 and TRBJ1-1, with D maybe TRBD1 (5 bases). Deletions cut 0 bases from V and 1 base from J, with 13 bases between. This CDR3 has 16 amino acids. Germline loops: CDR1 SGHDT, CDR2 YYEEEE. CDR3: CASSLDFREGNTEAFF. CDR3 nucleotides: TGTGCCAGCAGCTTGGACTTCAGGGAGGGGAACACTGAAGCTTTCTTT.

The chain is built from TRBV5-1 and TRBJ2-3; 12 bases are shared with TRBD2. Unmatched junction bases numbered 2, after V lost 2 bases and J lost 1 base. Germline CDR1 and CDR2: SGHRS and YFSETQ. This CDR3 is 16 amino acids long. CDR3 nucleotide sequence: TGCGCCAGCAGCTTCCTAGCGGGAGGGGGCACAGATACGCAGTATTTT. It is translated as CASSFLAGGGTDTQYF.

The chain employs TRBV27 and TRBJ2-2; D is perhaps TRBD1 (6 bases). The CDR3 covers 16 residues. V was cut by 6 bases and J by 0 bases, with 14 bases left in between. The germline CDR1 and CDR2 sequences are MNHEY and SMNVEV (reference sequence). CDR3 protein: CASSNPGTSNTGELFF. CDR3 nucleotide sequence: TGTGCCAGCAGCAATCCCGGGACATCGAACACCGGGGAGCTGTTTTTT.

The V call is TRBV7-2, the J call TRBJ2-1; 10 nucleotides line up with TRBD2. CDR3 length: 14 amino acids. CDR1 is SGHTA and CDR2 is FQGNSA in the germline V gene. Germline trimming cut 6 bases from V and 5 bases from J; bases unmatched to any gene: 4. CDR3 loop: CASSRTSGDNEQFF. The DNA for the CDR3 is TGTGCCAGCAGTCGGACTAGCGGTGACAATGAGCAGTTCTTC.

This chain links TRBV28 with TRBJ1-5; 9 positions agree with TRBD1. CDR3 size: 15 residues. Looked up from germline, CDR1 is MDHEN and CDR2 is SYDVKM. V lost 2 bases, J lost 4 bases, and 3 bases stayed unmatched. CDR3: CASSLGDRENQPQHF. The DNA for the CDR3 is TGTGCCAGCAGTTTAGGGGACAGGGAGAATCAGCCCCAGCATTTT.

V gene TRBV5-4 combines with J gene TRBJ2-5, with 9 positions matching TRBD2. This CDR3 spans 16 amino acids. Germline V gene data show CDR1 as SGHNT and CDR2 as YYREEE (reference sequence). The junction had 9 bases not matched to a gene; V was cut back by 1 base and J by 5 bases. CDR3 amino acids: CASSLPRREGRETQYF. CDR3 sequence (DNA): TGTGCCAGCAGCTTGCCGAGGCGGGAGGGCCGGGAGACCCAGTACTTC.

Notes on this clone: Other DNA sequences in the same sample also yield this CDR3. V and J are TRBV18 and TRBJ2-5; D may be TRBD1 (6 bases). Germline lookup yields CDR1 KGHSH and CDR2 LQKENI. The CDR3 covers 14 residues. Trimming took off 0 bases at V and 4 bases at J, with 9 bases between the two ends. Here the CDR3 DNA reads TGTGCCAGCTCACCACCAGCAGGGGTAGAGACCCAGTACTTC. Protein sequence: CASSPPAGVETQYF.

This chain uses TRBV7-9 with TRBJ1-1; D is perhaps TRBD1 (6 bases). The CDR3 is 14 residues long. V was clipped by 1 base and J by 8 bases, with 14 bases between them. CDR1 is SEHNR and CDR2 is FQNEAQ in the germline V gene (reference sequence). The chain's CDR3 is CASSLEQGALEAFF. The CDR3 nucleotides read TGTGCCAGCAGCTTAGAACAGGGTGCACTAGAAGCTTTCTTT.

In DNA, the CDR3 is TGCGCCAGCAGTAACAGGGGTGCTAATGAAAAACTGTTTTTT. It is translated as CASSNRGANEKLFF. The V call is TRBV5-1, the J call TRBJ1-4, with TRBD1 identical over 7 bases. The V gene end was trimmed by 5 bases and the J gene end by 3 bases; junction bases not matched to a gene: 4. The CDR3 length is 14 residues. Germline assignment: CDR1 SGHRS and CDR2 YFSETQ.